The TCR beta chain under discussion was sequenced for a study of CD4 T cells in relation to SARS-CoV-2 and coronaviruses (TCRdb year 2021). Study-level background: In the ViraFEST assay, PBMCs were cultured with antigen for 9 to 10 days, after which TCR beta CDR3s were sequenced to identify antigen-specific clonal expansions. Using patient-derived lymphoblastoid cell lines, the shared crossreactive spike epitopes were mapped to their HLA restriction. The Adaptive Biotechnologies TCR-sequencing kit was used to sequence samples from a few pre-COVID donors and the naive versus memory experiments, whereas other data were Illumina-based. At the level of individual TCR clonotypes, the study measured memory CD4+ T cell crossreactivity between SARS-CoV-2 spike protein and common cold coronavirus spike proteins. For other donors in the study, expansion assays were sequenced with a different, Illumina-based TCR-beta assay. The negative reference condition was either a culture with an HIV-1 Nef peptide pool or a culture with no peptide.

CD4+ T cells from unexposed donors were collected before the COVID-19 pandemic (2011-2018). After about 10 days of culture, CD4+ T cells were isolated with the EasySep CD4+ T cell isolation kit. As cell number allowed, CD4+ T cells from unexposed donors were tested for reactivity to SARS-CoV-2 S and N and to four common cold coronavirus spike pools. Each well received a few million PBMCs, cultured in IMDM supplemented with approximately 5% human AB serum and about 9.2 IU/ml IL-2. Half of the culture medium was replaced with fresh IL-2-containing medium on days 3 and 7. In general, every peptide culture condition was set up in three replicate wells. Leukapheresis product for the unexposed donors was purchased commercially. Ficoll-Paque PLUS gradient centrifugation was used to isolate PBMCs from leukapheresis product or whole blood. PBMCs were either cryopreserved at -140 degrees C or used fresh in the expansion assay. The QIAamp Micro DNA Kit was used to extract genomic DNA from the CD4+ T cells.

About this clone itself: Its binding antigen is unknown. It has no much larger one-base neighbor in the sample; base qualities were not kept.

The library was obtained by the immunoSEQ multiplex PCR assay. For the original study's pipeline: Preprocessing removed nonproductive sequences and CDR3s not starting with C, not ending with F or W, or shorter than 7 amino acids. The MANAFEST web app identified antigen-specific clonotypes based on expansion compared with the reference and other culture wells. A clone was considered positive if significant expansion relative to the reference culture was observed in 2 of 3 replicate wells at an FDR below 0.05. To be called positive, a clone also had to show significant expansion compared with every other tandem well and an odds ratio greater than 5. CDR3 homology was measured as pairwise Levenshtein distance, computed with the stringdist R package after trimming three terminal residues from each end. This immuneACCESS table, as held by TCRdb, lists in-frame sequences with V and J called but not all clones. Of the missing ones, under half trace to an unresolved V gene in checked studies; the others have no known cause. V, J and clone size were drawn from that table, and D and trimming were deduced from the DNA. For this sample the table gives about 26,000 clones, of which 65% to 80% were detected only once. The leading ten clones occupy less than 11% of the sample.

The paper's findings and limits, for the study overall: Because the crossreactivity analysis focused on spike protein, crossreactivity against other viral proteins was not assessed. The study was constrained by small numbers of patients and of tested TCRs. Crossreactive clones showed significantly weaker SARS-CoV-2-driven expansion than monoreactive clones, consistent with antigenic imprinting. Because no donor provided both pre-pandemic and post-infection samples, tracing the source of pre-existing responses was limited. Memory CD4+ clonotypes crossrecognizing SARS-CoV-2 and at least one common cold coronavirus spike were found in roughly 65% of donors.

V is shortened by 5 bases, J by 6 bases, and the region joining them spans 10 bases. According to the germline V gene, CDR1 reads SGHTA and CDR2 reads FQGTGA. The CDR3, cysteine through phenylalanine, is 13 amino acids long. Here the CDR3 DNA is all that survives: 39 bases in frame from base 1. Sequenced sample: CD4+ T cells from PBMCs, cultured in vitro. Here the chain combines TRBV7-3 and TRBJ2-2; a weak D assignment points to TRBD2 (6 bases agree). The TCR was taken from a human donor in good health. The CDR3 is CASSPSSAGELFF. The DNA sequence reads TGTGCCAGCAGCCCCTCTAGCGCCGGGGAGCTGTTTTTT.